This T cell receptor beta chain was retrieved from a study of cytomegalovirus exposure and HLA in healthy donors. Study outcomes and limitations: Near-uniform donor sequencing depth was presumed by presence/absence analyses. It was reported that TCR beta sequences correctly inferred the HLA-A and HLA-B alleles for most subjects. In a later analysis, at a false discovery rate of 0.05, 16,951 TCR beta sequences matched HLA alleles.

When sampled, the donors appeared nominally healthy, though they likely had unrecorded immune exposures. With 60 Vbeta and 13 Jbeta primers, the PCR was carried out. TCRdb's copy holds only in-frame clones and misses some; the assay was immunoSEQ multiplex PCR. The table records 150,000 to 200,000 clones, 75% of them present only once. Note on this clone: Its antigen is unknown.

Germline CDR1 SEHNR, CDR2 FQNEAQ (reference sequence). The germline V and J ends were trimmed by 6 bases and 3 bases, with 8 bases remaining between them. The CDR3 is made up of 13 amino acids. Specimen: PBMCs. The receptor was derived from a woman in her 50s in good health and CMV-seropositive. The J gene is TRBJ2-2, the V gene TRBV7-9, with D possibly being TRBD1 (6 bases). In DNA, the CDR3 is TGTGCCAGCAGGTACAGGGACACCGGGGAGCTGTTTTTT. Translating it yields CASRYRDTGELFF. The whole variable domain, remainder taken from reference TRBV7-9 and TRBJ2-2, is DTGVSQNPRHKITKRGQNVTFRCDPISEHNRLYWYRQTLGQGPEFLTYFQNEAQLEKSRLLSDRFSAERPKGSFSTLEIQRTEQGDSAMYLCASRYRDTGELFFGEGSRLTVL.